Each of the 21 T cell receptor beta chains below was sequenced from the same sample in a study of beta chain features in type 1 diabetes. Study-level findings and limits: Patients with Type 1 diabetes showed moderately but significantly shorter TCRB CDR3s in all four CD4+ subsets.

The sequenced template was cDNA made from the entire isolated RNA. The method was immunoSEQ multiplex PCR; TCRdb's version includes in-frame clones alone and lacks a portion of them. The data contain 550,000 to 850,000 clones, 10% to 15% of them seen just once; the ten biggest clones take up approximately 0.022%. These receptors are not linked to any known antigen. The sequencing input was naive CD4+ T cells from blood. The receptors were sampled from a man between 18 and 29 years old with type 1 diabetes.

The chain uses TRBV21-1 and TRBJ1-6. TRBV21-1 represents a pseudogene. This CDR3 has 15 amino acids. CDR3 DNA: TGTGCCAGCACCCCGGGGGGTACAATTAATTCACCCCTCCACTTT. Its protein product is CASTPGGTINSPLHF.

This clone was seen a single time. This chain links TRBV27 with TRBJ1-5; tentatively, D is TRBD1 (5 bases). Trimming left V 4 bases short and J 4 bases short, with 14 bases between. The germline V gene has CDR1 MNHEY and CDR2 SMNVEV (reference sequence). The CDR3 sequence is 15 residues long. CDR3 in amino acids: CASSSPGAGNQPQHF. Written as DNA, the CDR3 is TGTGCCAGCAGTTCCCCCGGGGCAGGAAATCAGCCCCAGCATTTT.

The rearrangement links TRBV7-9 to TRBJ1-4; D gene uncertain. The CDR3 length is 13 residues. Per the germline V gene, CDR1 is SEHNR and CDR2 is FQNEAQ (reference sequence). V was shortened by 5 bases and J by 4 bases, with 8 bases between the two germline ends. The CDR3 loop reads CASSHSNNEKLFF. In DNA, the CDR3 is TGTGCCAGCAGCCACTCGAATAATGAAAAACTGTTTTTT.

J is TRBJ2-7 and V is TRBV7-6; TRBD1 matches 10 bases. Germline loops: CDR1 SGHVS, CDR2 FNYEAQ. J lost 3 bases, V lost 5 bases, and 4 bases had no gene match. This CDR3 contains 14 residues. The CDR3 sequence is CASSPGDRGYEQYF. In DNA form, the CDR3 reads TGTGCCAGCAGCCCCGGGGACAGGGGCTACGAGCAGTACTTC.

J is TRBJ1-2 and V is TRBV7-8; D is unresolved. The CDR3 consists of 11 residues. Germline CDR1 reads SGHVS; CDR2 reads FQNEAQ. Between the trimmed V and J ends, which lost 1 base and 9 bases, there was a span of 6 bases. Here the CDR3 reads CASSLGHSYTF. CDR3 DNA: TGTGCCAGCAGCTTAGGCCATAGCTACACCTTC.

Only a few counts were recorded for this clone. V and J are TRBV4-1 and TRBJ2-1; D is perhaps TRBD1 or TRBD2 (5 bases each). CDR3 length: 15 residues. CDR1 and CDR2 from the germline V gene are MGHRA and YSYEKL. With 0 bases removed from V and 15 bases from J, the gap between germline ends came to 21 bases. CDR3 residues: CASSQDAWDPSLWFF. In DNA form, the CDR3 reads TGCGCCAGCAGCCAAGATGCCTGGGACCCCTCTCTGTGGTTCTTC.

CDR3: CASSFGTRTASSYEQYF. Here the CDR3 DNA reads TGCGCCAGCAGCTTTGGGACCCGAACGGCGTCCTCCTACGAGCAGTACTTC. V gene TRBV5-1 combines with J gene TRBJ2-7, with D possibly being TRBD1 or TRBD2 (5 bases each). Between the trimmed V and J ends, which lost 2 bases and 0 bases, there was a span of 18 bases. Germline values: CDR1 SGHRS, CDR2 YFSETQ. There are 17 residues in the CDR3.

This clone was counted only a few times. This chain uses TRBV6-5 with TRBJ1-2; D perhaps matches TRBD1 (6 bases). The CDR3 covers 12 residues. The ends were cut back, 5 bases at V and 4 bases at J, with 8 bases in the middle. CDR1 and CDR2 from the germline V gene are MNHEY and SVGAGI. CDR3 DNA: TGTGCCAGCAGTAAACAGGGCTATGGCTACACCTTC. This sequence encodes CASSKQGYGYTF.

The chain joins TRBV5-4 to TRBJ2-3; 10 nucleotides line up with TRBD1. Germline values: CDR1 SGHNT, CDR2 YYREEE (reference sequence). V lost 5 bases and J lost 3; bases outside the gene matches: 6. The CDR3 has 15 residues. The CDR3 sequence: CASSGDRGVTDTQYF. CDR3 coding DNA: TGTGCCAGCAGTGGGGACAGGGGTGTGACAGATACGCAGTATTTT.

The CDR3 DNA follows: TGCAGTGCCCCGGAGTACAATGAGCAGTTCTTC. Residues: CSAPEYNEQFF. This chain joins TRBV20-1 and TRBJ2-1; unclear D gene. V was clipped by 6 bases and J by 4 bases, with 7 bases between them. The CDR3 extends over 11 amino acids. CDR1 is DFQATT and CDR2 is SNEGSKA in the germline V gene (reference sequence).

This rearrangement joins TRBV18 to TRBJ2-1; TRBD1 matches 7 bases. CDR1 and CDR2 (germline): KGHSH, LQKENI. The J segment lost 6 bases and the V segment lost 7 bases, leaving 12 bases of the junction unmatched. The CDR3 is 15 amino acids. The chain's CDR3 is CASLLRDSSTNEQFF. The CDR3 DNA follows: TGTGCCAGCTTACTCCGGGACAGCAGTACCAATGAGCAGTTCTTC.

The CDR3 region is CASSLRAGQGATGELFF. For the CDR3, the DNA is TGTGCCAGCAGCTTGCGGGCGGGACAGGGGGCGACCGGGGAGCTGTTTTTT. This chain connects TRBV5-4 to TRBJ2-2, with 12 bases matching TRBD1. This CDR3 is 17 amino acids long. In germline, CDR1 is SGHNT, CDR2 YYREEE (reference sequence). J was trimmed by 5 bases and V by 1 base; bases with no gene match: 6.

This clone was seen more than once but under ten times. This sequence joins TRBV19 and TRBJ2-3; perhaps TRBD1 as D (6 bases). Germline V gives CDR1 LNHDA, CDR2 SQIVND (reference sequence). The CDR3 covers 14 residues. V lost 7 bases to trimming and J lost 5 bases, with 16 bases between them. This CDR3 is CASTLSGARDTQYF. The CDR3 DNA follows: TGTGCCAGTACCCTTTCAGGGGCAAGAGATACGCAGTATTTT.

This clone was observed a few times. The rearrangement uses TRBV14 and TRBJ2-7; weak D call: TRBD1 (7 bases). The germline V gene encodes CDR1 SGHDN and CDR2 FVKESK. The length of the CDR3 is 16 residues. The V end lost 0 bases, the J end lost 5 bases, and 17 bases lay between the germline ends. The CDR3 protein is CASSQEGPGGRDEQYF. CDR3 nucleotide sequence: TGTGCCAGCAGCCAAGAAGGGCCAGGGGGGCGAGACGAGCAGTACTTC. The variable domain in full, completed from reference TRBV14 and TRBJ2-7, reads EAGVTQFPSHSVIEKGQTVTLRCDPISGHDNLYWYRRVMGKEIKFLLHFVKESKQDESGMPNNRFLAERTGGTYSTLKVQPAELEDSGVYFCASSQEGPGGRDEQYFGPGTRLTVT.

The CDR3 spells CASSLTGGSSYNEQFF. The CDR3 DNA follows: TGTGCCAGCAGCTTAACAGGGGGTAGCTCCTACAATGAGCAGTTCTTC. The chain recombines TRBV7-8 with TRBJ2-1; TRBD1 matches 8 bases. CDR1 is SGHVS, CDR2 FQNEAQ, per germline. V dropped 2 bases and J dropped 0; count of bases not matched to a gene: 3. The CDR3 extends over 16 amino acids.

The chain uses TRBV28 and TRBJ1-2; the D gene is possibly TRBD1 (5 bases). V was shortened by 4 bases and J by 8 bases, with 20 bases between the two germline ends. The CDR3 spans 15 residues. Germline loops: CDR1 MDHEN, CDR2 SYDVKM. The CDR3 DNA follows: TGTGCCAGCAGTTCAGGGAACCCTCCTACAATGGGCTACACCTTC. This gives the protein CASSSGNPPTMGYTF.

The chain is built from TRBV7-6 and TRBJ1-6; D is ambiguous. Deletions cut 5 bases from V and 5 bases from J, with 13 bases between. Germline CDR1 is SGHVS and CDR2 is FNYEAQ. The CDR3 is 15 residues long. CDR3 sequence: CASSPSVENNSPLHF. CDR3 DNA sequence: TGTGCCAGCAGCCCCTCGGTCGAAAATAATTCACCCCTCCACTTT.

There are a few counts of this clone. This sequence joins TRBV30 and TRBJ2-7; 9 bases align to TRBD1. The V segment lost 4 bases and the J segment 12 bases; nucleotides outside the gene matches: 10. Germline assignment: CDR1 GTSNPN and CDR2 SVGIG (reference sequence). This CDR3 is built from 12 residues. The CDR3 reads CAWTPGQGVPYF. The CDR3 nucleotides are TGTGCCTGGACCCCGGGACAGGGTGTCCCGTACTTC.

The chain couples TRBV28 to TRBJ2-7, with TRBD2 as a possible D gene (5 bases). The germline V and J ends were trimmed by 3 bases and 5 bases, with 8 bases remaining between them. Germline V gives CDR1 MDHEN, CDR2 SYDVKM. The CDR3 runs 12 residues. CDR3 in DNA: TGTGCCAGCAGTTTGACTATAAACGAGCAGTACTTC. Translated: CASSLTINEQYF. Drawing the rest from reference TRBV28 and TRBJ2-7, the complete variable domain is DVKVTQSSRYLVKRTGEKVFLECVQDMDHENMFWYRQDPGLGLRLIYFSYDVKMKEKGDIPEGYSVSREKKERFSLILESASTNQTSMYLCASSLTINEQYFGPGTRLTVT.

In this sample, this clone turned up a few times. The V and J genes are TRBV18 and TRBJ1-1; possibly TRBD1 for D (5 bases). This CDR3 is built from 12 residues. Germline values: CDR1 KGHSH, CDR2 LQKENI. V shed 6 bases and J shed 11 bases, with 16 bases lying between them. DNA for the CDR3: TGTGCCAGCTCCCCCTTCGGACGGGGGGCTTTCTTT. Translation: CASSPFGRGAFF.

This clone was observed a few times. This sequence joins TRBV7-2 and TRBJ2-3; D gene uncertain. The germline V and J ends were trimmed by 2 bases and 6 bases, with 15 bases remaining between them. Germline lookup yields CDR1 SGHTA and CDR2 FQGNSA. The CDR3 runs to 15 residues. CDR3 in amino acids: CASSLQPGISDTQYF. CDR3 bases: TGTGCCAGCAGCTTACAGCCAGGTATATCGGATACGCAGTATTTT. The variable domain in full, completed from reference TRBV7-2 and TRBJ2-3, reads GAGVSQSPSNKVTEKGKDVELRCDPISGHTALYWYRQSLGQGLEFLIYFQGNSAPDKSGLPSDRFSAERTGGSVSTLTIQRTQQEDSAVYLCASSLQPGISDTQYFGPGTRLTVL.